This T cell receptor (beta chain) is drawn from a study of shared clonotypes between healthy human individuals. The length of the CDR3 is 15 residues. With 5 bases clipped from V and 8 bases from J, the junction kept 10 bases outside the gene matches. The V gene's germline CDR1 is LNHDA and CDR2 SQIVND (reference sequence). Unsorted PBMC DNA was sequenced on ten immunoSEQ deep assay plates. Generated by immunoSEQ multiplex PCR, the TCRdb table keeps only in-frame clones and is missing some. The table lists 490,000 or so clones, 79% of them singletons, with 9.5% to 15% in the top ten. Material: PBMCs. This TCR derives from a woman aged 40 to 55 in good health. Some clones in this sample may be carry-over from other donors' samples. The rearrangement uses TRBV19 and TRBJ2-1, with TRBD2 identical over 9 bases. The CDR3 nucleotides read TGTGCCAGTAGTTCAATAGCGGGAGCGGGGGATGAGCAGTTCTTC. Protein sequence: CASSSIAGAGDEQFF.